These T cell receptor beta chains were read from a single sample in a study of blood T cell repertoires in COVID-19. Generated by immunoSEQ multiplex PCR, the TCRdb table keeps only in-frame clones and is missing some. The sample yields roughly 260,000 clones, 87% seen once. The sequenced sample consisted of PBMCs or T cells enriched from blood (not recorded which). The receptors here all came from a woman aged 25-40 years with acute COVID-19. Each CDR3 is given with its conserved first and last residue. The order of the fields is clone size, J gene, D gene, V gene, CDR3 protein, CDR3 DNA. D genes are given only for firm matches. Not every row has a clone size; where given, it reads once, few, many or a size class.

clone_size: -
j_call: TRBJ1-1
d_call: TRBD1
v_call: TRBV18
cdr3_aa: CASSPARGRLTEAFF
cdr3_nt: TGTGCCAGCTCACCTGCCAGGGGGCGCCTCACTGAAGCTTTCTTT

clone_size: -
j_call: TRBJ2-1
d_call: -
v_call: TRBV6-5
cdr3_aa: CASRREQGTEQFF
cdr3_nt: TGTGCCAGCAGGAGGGAACAGGGAACTGAGCAGTTCTTC

clone_size: -
j_call: TRBJ2-3
d_call: -
v_call: TRBV21-1
cdr3_aa: CARGVGGRTDTQYF
cdr3_nt: TGTGCCAGGGGAGTGGGAGGTCGCACAGATACGCAGTATTTT

clone_size: once
j_call: TRBJ2-7
d_call: -
v_call: TRBV13
cdr3_aa: CASSKPGYF
cdr3_nt: TGTGCCAGCAGCAAACCGGGGTACTTC

clone_size: -
j_call: TRBJ2-1
d_call: TRBD2
v_call: TRBV6-5
cdr3_aa: CASKLAGGFNNEQFF
cdr3_nt: TGTGCCAGCAAACTAGCGGGAGGGTTTAACAATGAGCAGTTCTTC

clone_size: -
j_call: TRBJ1-1
d_call: TRBD1
v_call: TRBV11-1
cdr3_aa: CASTQGAGTEAFF
cdr3_nt: TGTGCCAGCACCCAGGGGGCAGGTACTGAAGCTTTCTTT

clone_size: few
j_call: TRBJ1-1
d_call: TRBD1
v_call: TRBV29-1
cdr3_aa: CSVRRDREAEAFF
cdr3_nt: TGCAGCGTACGACGGGACAGGGAGGCTGAAGCTTTCTTT

clone_size: few
j_call: TRBJ1-5
d_call: -
v_call: TRBV3-1/TRBV3-2
cdr3_aa: CASSQGGQPQHF
cdr3_nt: TGTGCCAGCAGCCAAGGCGGTCAGCCCCAGCATTTT

clone_size: few
j_call: TRBJ2-1
d_call: TRBD2
v_call: TRBV19
cdr3_aa: CASSIELAGGNEQFF
cdr3_nt: TGTGCCAGTAGTATAGAACTAGCGGGCGGGAATGAGCAGTTCTTC

clone_size: -
j_call: TRBJ1-3
d_call: TRBD1
v_call: TRBV28
cdr3_aa: CASRTGGFDEAGNTIYF
cdr3_nt: TGTGCCAGCCGGACAGGGGGTTTCGACGAGGCTGGAAACACCATATATTTT

clone_size: -
j_call: TRBJ1-2
d_call: -
v_call: TRBV28
cdr3_aa: CASSSPGDHGYTF
cdr3_nt: TGTGCCAGCAGTTCGCCAGGGGATCATGGCTACACCTTC

clone_size: -
j_call: TRBJ2-7
d_call: TRBD2
v_call: TRBV7-9
cdr3_aa: CASSLGTSGSWDYEQYF
cdr3_nt: TGTGCCAGCAGCTTAGGGACTAGCGGGAGCTGGGACTACGAGCAGTACTTC

clone_size: -
j_call: TRBJ1-5
d_call: TRBD1
v_call: TRBV6-1
cdr3_aa: CASSGRSGQESNQPQHF
cdr3_nt: TGTGCCAGCAGTGGGCGCTCGGGACAGGAAAGCAATCAGCCCCAGCATTTT

clone_size: -
j_call: TRBJ2-1
d_call: TRBD2
v_call: TRBV4-3
cdr3_aa: CASSQDWGLEQFF
cdr3_nt: TGCGCCAGCAGCCAAGATTGGGGACTAGAGCAGTTCTTC

clone_size: few
j_call: TRBJ2-1
d_call: TRBD2
v_call: TRBV28
cdr3_aa: CASSFRLAGLPNNEQFF
cdr3_nt: TGTGCCAGCAGTTTTAGACTAGCGGGACTTCCCAACAATGAGCAGTTCTTC

clone_size: -
j_call: TRBJ2-3
d_call: TRBD1
v_call: TRBV6-5
cdr3_aa: CASRDRGPDTQYF
cdr3_nt: TGTGCCAGCAGGGACAGGGGGCCAGATACGCAGTATTTT

clone_size: -
j_call: TRBJ2-1
d_call: TRBD2
v_call: TRBV3-1/TRBV3-2
cdr3_aa: CASSRSGGAREQFF
cdr3_nt: TGTGCCAGCAGCCGTAGCGGGGGGGCGCGTGAGCAGTTCTTC

clone_size: -
j_call: TRBJ2-1
d_call: TRBD2
v_call: TRBV7-6
cdr3_aa: CASSFGLAGGPNGGQFF
cdr3_nt: TGTGCCAGCAGCTTTGGACTAGCGGGGGGCCCCAACGGTGGGCAGTTCTTC

clone_size: -
j_call: TRBJ2-5
d_call: -
v_call: TRBV7-7
cdr3_aa: CASSLAGRGGETQYF
cdr3_nt: TGTGCTAGCAGCTTAGCGGGCAGGGGAGGGGAGACCCAGTACTTC

clone_size: -
j_call: TRBJ2-1
d_call: TRBD2
v_call: TRBV7-2
cdr3_aa: CASSLHPIGSGRVDEQFF
cdr3_nt: TGTGCCAGCAGCTTACATCCCATCGGGAGCGGGAGGGTCGATGAGCAGTTCTTC

clone_size: -
j_call: TRBJ2-2
d_call: TRBD2
v_call: TRBV29-1
cdr3_aa: CSVVGLVAGELFF
cdr3_nt: TGCAGCGTAGTTGGACTAGTCGCCGGGGAGCTGTTTTTT

clone_size: once
j_call: TRBJ2-3
d_call: TRBD2
v_call: TRBV19
cdr3_aa: CASSRPGTSRGTDTQYF
cdr3_nt: TGTGCCAGTAGTCGACCGGGGACTAGTAGGGGTACAGATACGCAGTATTTT

clone_size: -
j_call: TRBJ2-1
d_call: TRBD2
v_call: TRBV6-1
cdr3_aa: CASSEGVRGLAGHNEQFF
cdr3_nt: TGTGCCAGCAGTGAAGGTGTCCGGGGACTAGCGGGACATAATGAGCAGTTCTTC

clone_size: many
j_call: TRBJ1-2
d_call: -
v_call: TRBV28
cdr3_aa: CASSYGDYGYTF
cdr3_nt: TGTGCCAGCAGTTACGGGGACTATGGCTACACCTTC

clone_size: -
j_call: TRBJ1-2
d_call: TRBD1
v_call: TRBV6-5
cdr3_aa: CASGGQASYGYTF
cdr3_nt: TGTGCCAGCGGGGGACAGGCTTCCTATGGCTACACCTTC

clone_size: -
j_call: TRBJ2-1
d_call: -
v_call: TRBV28
cdr3_aa: CASSPPGAGSYNEQFF
cdr3_nt: TGTGCCAGCAGCCCCCCGGGAGCTGGATCCTACAATGAGCAGTTCTTC

clone_size: -
j_call: TRBJ2-7
d_call: TRBD2
v_call: TRBV5-1
cdr3_aa: CASGRGNSYEQYF
cdr3_nt: TGCGCCAGCGGGCGGGGGAACTCCTACGAGCAGTACTTC

clone_size: -
j_call: TRBJ1-2
d_call: TRBD1
v_call: TRBV7-9
cdr3_aa: CASSLDRGMGYGYTF
cdr3_nt: TGTGCCAGCAGCTTGGACAGGGGGATGGGCTATGGCTACACCTTC

clone_size: -
j_call: TRBJ1-3
d_call: -
v_call: TRBV2
cdr3_aa: CARRTERNTIYF
cdr3_nt: TGTGCCAGACGGACAGAAAGAAACACCATATATTTT

clone_size: few
j_call: TRBJ2-2
d_call: TRBD1
v_call: TRBV3-1/TRBV3-2
cdr3_aa: CASGNRGRDGELFF
cdr3_nt: TGTGCCAGCGGAAACAGGGGGCGCGACGGGGAGCTGTTTTTT

clone_size: -
j_call: TRBJ2-2
d_call: TRBD2
v_call: TRBV11-2
cdr3_aa: CASSLITSGGYTGELFF
cdr3_nt: TGTGCCAGCAGCTTAATTACTAGCGGGGGGTACACCGGGGAGCTGTTTTTT

clone_size: -
j_call: TRBJ1-1
d_call: -
v_call: TRBV6-1
cdr3_aa: CASSEAAPSGFF
cdr3_nt: TGTGCCAGCAGTGAAGCAGCCCCCTCGGGTTTCTTT

clone_size: -
j_call: TRBJ2-1
d_call: -
v_call: TRBV27
cdr3_aa: CASSTPNSPPSNEQFF
cdr3_nt: TGTGCCAGCAGTACTCCCAACTCACCTCCATCCAATGAGCAGTTCTTC

clone_size: -
j_call: TRBJ1-2
d_call: TRBD1
v_call: TRBV28
cdr3_aa: CASSLVTGGALRGYTF
cdr3_nt: TGTGCCAGCAGTTTAGTGACAGGGGGCGCATTGAGGGGCTACACCTTC

clone_size: -
j_call: TRBJ2-7
d_call: TRBD2
v_call: TRBV29-1
cdr3_aa: CSVEEAAGEPGIYEQYF
cdr3_nt: TGCAGCGTTGAAGAGGCAGCGGGGGAACCCGGCATTTACGAGCAGTACTTC

clone_size: -
j_call: TRBJ2-7
d_call: TRBD2
v_call: TRBV3-1/TRBV3-2
cdr3_aa: CASSQESLAGGRYEQYF
cdr3_nt: TGTGCCAGCAGCCAAGAATCCCTAGCGGGAGGGCGCTACGAGCAGTACTTC

clone_size: -
j_call: TRBJ2-5
d_call: TRBD2
v_call: TRBV5-8
cdr3_aa: CASTHGASGVQETQYF
cdr3_nt: TGTGCCAGCACTCACGGGGCTAGCGGGGTCCAAGAGACCCAGTACTTC

clone_size: -
j_call: TRBJ2-1
d_call: TRBD1
v_call: TRBV11-2
cdr3_aa: CASSLGQDRANEQFF
cdr3_nt: TGTGCCAGCAGCTTAGGTCAGGACAGGGCCAATGAGCAGTTCTTC

clone_size: -
j_call: TRBJ2-2
d_call: TRBD2
v_call: TRBV13
cdr3_aa: CASRNSGGSLAGTTGELFF
cdr3_nt: TGTGCCAGCAGGAACTCCGGGGGTTCACTAGCGGGAACCACCGGGGAGCTGTTTTTT

clone_size: few
j_call: TRBJ1-1
d_call: -
v_call: TRBV28
cdr3_aa: CASSLISSRGARTEAFF
cdr3_nt: TGTGCCAGCAGTTTAATTTCATCGCGGGGGGCGCGGACTGAAGCTTTCTTT

clone_size: -
j_call: TRBJ1-1
d_call: -
v_call: TRBV3-1/TRBV3-2
cdr3_aa: CASSQVRGFITEAFF
cdr3_nt: TGTGCCAGCAGCCAAGTGCGAGGGTTTATAACTGAAGCTTTCTTT

clone_size: -
j_call: TRBJ1-1
d_call: -
v_call: TRBV7-9
cdr3_aa: CASSKSPYTEAFF
cdr3_nt: TGTGCCAGCAGCAAGAGCCCGTACACTGAAGCTTTCTTT